This TCR beta chain was identified during a study of shared clonotypes between healthy human individuals. Study results and limitations: Relative to memory subsets, naive subsets generally showed larger estimated richness. Naive CD4 clonotype sharing across a handful of donors was approximately 5.2%.

Germline V gene data show CDR1 as SGHRS and CDR2 as YFSETQ. The ends were cut back, 1 base at V and 2 bases at J, with 9 bases in the middle. The CDR3 consists of 14 residues. Every subset had its genomic DNA shared out evenly among several immunoSEQ plates. Clones were sequenced by immunoSEQ multiplex PCR, and TCRdb holds only the in-frame ones, with some missing. The data contain 2 million to 2.5 million clones, roughly 93% of them seen just once; the ten biggest clones take up 0.35% to 0.45%. Worth noting for this clone: The antigen is undetermined. Other nucleotide sequences in the sample specify the same CDR3.

The rearrangement uses TRBV5-1 and TRBJ2-5, with D perhaps TRBD1 (6 bases). This TCR was sampled from a man aged 18 to 35 in good health. Some clones in this sample may be carry-over from other donors' samples. Sequenced: naive CD4+ T cells from PBMCs. Specified subset: CD45RA+ positively selected. CDR3 nucleotide sequence: TGCGCCAGCAGCTTGATGACAGGACAAGAGACCCAGTACTTC. Its translation is CASSLMTGQETQYF.